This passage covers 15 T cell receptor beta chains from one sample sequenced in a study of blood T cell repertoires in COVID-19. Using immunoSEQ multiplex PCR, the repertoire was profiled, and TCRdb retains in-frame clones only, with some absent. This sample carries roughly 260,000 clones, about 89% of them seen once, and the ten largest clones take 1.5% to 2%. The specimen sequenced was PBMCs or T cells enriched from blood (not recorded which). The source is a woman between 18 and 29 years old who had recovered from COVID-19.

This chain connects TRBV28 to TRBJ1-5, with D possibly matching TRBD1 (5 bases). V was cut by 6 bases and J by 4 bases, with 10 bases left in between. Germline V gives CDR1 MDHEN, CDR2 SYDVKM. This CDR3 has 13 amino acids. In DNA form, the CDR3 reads TGTGCCAGCAGCACAGGACGTAATCAGCCCCAGCATTTT. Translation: CASSTGRNQPQHF.

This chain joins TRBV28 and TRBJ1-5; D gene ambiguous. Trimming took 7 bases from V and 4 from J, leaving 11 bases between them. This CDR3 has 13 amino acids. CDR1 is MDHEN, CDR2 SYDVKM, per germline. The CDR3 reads CASTVAGNQPQHF. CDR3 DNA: TGTGCCAGCACCGTGGCAGGAAATCAGCCCCAGCATTTT.

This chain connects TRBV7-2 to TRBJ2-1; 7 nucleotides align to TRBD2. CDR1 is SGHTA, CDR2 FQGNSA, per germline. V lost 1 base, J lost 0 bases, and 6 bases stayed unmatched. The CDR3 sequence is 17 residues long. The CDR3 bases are TGTGCCAGCAGCTTAGAGGCGGGGGTTGCCTCCTACAATGAGCAGTTCTTC. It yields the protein CASSLEAGVASYNEQFF.

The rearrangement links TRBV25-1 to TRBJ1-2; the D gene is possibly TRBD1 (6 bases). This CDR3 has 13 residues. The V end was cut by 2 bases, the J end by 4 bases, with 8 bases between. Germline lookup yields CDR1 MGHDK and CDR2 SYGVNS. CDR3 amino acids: CASSEGGTYGYTF. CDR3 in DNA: TGTGCCAGCAGTGAAGGGGGCACCTATGGCTACACCTTC.

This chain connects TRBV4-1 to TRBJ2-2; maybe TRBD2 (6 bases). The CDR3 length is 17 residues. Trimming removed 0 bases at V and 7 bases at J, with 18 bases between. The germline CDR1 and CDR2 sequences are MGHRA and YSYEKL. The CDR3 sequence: CASSQDYSRLVGGELFF. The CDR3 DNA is TGCGCCAGCAGCCAAGATTACTCCCGACTAGTGGGCGGGGAGCTGTTTTTT.

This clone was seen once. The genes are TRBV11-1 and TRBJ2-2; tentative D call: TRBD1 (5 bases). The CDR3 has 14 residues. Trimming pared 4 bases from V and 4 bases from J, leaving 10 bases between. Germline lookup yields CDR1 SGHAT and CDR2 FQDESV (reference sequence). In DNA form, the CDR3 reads TGTGCCAGCAGCTCCGATCAGGGCACCGGGGAGCTGTTTTTT. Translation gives CASSSDQGTGELFF.

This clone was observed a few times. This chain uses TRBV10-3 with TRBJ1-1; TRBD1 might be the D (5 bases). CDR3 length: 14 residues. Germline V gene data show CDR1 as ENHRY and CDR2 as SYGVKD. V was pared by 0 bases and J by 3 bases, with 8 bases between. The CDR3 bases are TGTGCCATCAGTGAGTCTGGGGGGGACACTGAAGCTTTCTTT. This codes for CAISESGGDTEAFF.

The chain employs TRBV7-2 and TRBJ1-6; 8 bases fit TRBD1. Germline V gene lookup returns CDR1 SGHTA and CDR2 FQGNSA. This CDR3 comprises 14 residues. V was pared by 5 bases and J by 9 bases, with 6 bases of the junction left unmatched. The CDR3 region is CASSLGQGSSPLHF. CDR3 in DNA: TGTGCCAGCAGCCTAGGACAGGGATCTTCACCCCTCCACTTT. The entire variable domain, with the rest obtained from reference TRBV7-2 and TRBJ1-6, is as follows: GAGVSQSPSNKVTEKGKDVELRCDPISGHTALYWYRQSLGQGLEFLIYFQGNSAPDKSGLPSDRFSAERTGGSVSTLTIQRTQQEDSAVYLCASSLGQGSSPLHFGNGTRLTVT.

The CDR3 coding sequence is TGCGCCAGCAGCCAAGAATTCAGTTTAATGAACACTGAAGCTTTCTTT. This gives the protein CASSQEFSLMNTEAFF. V is TRBV4-3 and J is TRBJ1-1; no clear D. The CDR3 covers 16 residues. V lost 0 bases to trimming and J lost 0 bases, with 11 bases between them. From germline, CDR1 is LGHNA and CDR2 YSLEER.

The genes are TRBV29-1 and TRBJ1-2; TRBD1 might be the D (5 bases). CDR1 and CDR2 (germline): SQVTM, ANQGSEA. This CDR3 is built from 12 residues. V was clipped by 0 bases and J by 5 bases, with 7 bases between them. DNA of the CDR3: TGCAGCGTTGAAGATCCAGGGTATGGCTACACCTTC. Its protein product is CSVEDPGYGYTF.

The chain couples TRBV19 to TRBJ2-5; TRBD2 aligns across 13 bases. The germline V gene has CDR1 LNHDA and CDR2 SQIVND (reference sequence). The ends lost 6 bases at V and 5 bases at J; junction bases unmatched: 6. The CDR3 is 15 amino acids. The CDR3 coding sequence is TGTGCCAGTAGCCTACTAGCGGGGGGGCGGGAGACCCAGTACTTC. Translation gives CASSLLAGGRETQYF.

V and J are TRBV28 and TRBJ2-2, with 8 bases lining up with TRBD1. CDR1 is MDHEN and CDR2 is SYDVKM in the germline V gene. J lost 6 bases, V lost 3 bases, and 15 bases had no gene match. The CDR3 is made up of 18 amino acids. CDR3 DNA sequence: TGTGCCAGCAGTTTGGGGAGATTCCAGGGGGCAGGGGCCGGGGAGCTGTTTTTT. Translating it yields CASSLGRFQGAGAGELFF. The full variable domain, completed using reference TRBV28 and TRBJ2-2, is DVKVTQSSRYLVKRTGEKVFLECVQDMDHENMFWYRQDPGLGLRLIYFSYDVKMKEKGDIPEGYSVSREKKERFSLILESASTNQTSMYLCASSLGRFQGAGAGELFFGEGSRLTVL.

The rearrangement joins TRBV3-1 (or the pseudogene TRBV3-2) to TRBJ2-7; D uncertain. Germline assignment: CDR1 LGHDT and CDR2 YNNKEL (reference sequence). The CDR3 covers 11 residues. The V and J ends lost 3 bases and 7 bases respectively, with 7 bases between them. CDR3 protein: CASSHAREQYF. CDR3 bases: TGTGCCAGCAGCCATGCTAGGGAGCAGTACTTC.

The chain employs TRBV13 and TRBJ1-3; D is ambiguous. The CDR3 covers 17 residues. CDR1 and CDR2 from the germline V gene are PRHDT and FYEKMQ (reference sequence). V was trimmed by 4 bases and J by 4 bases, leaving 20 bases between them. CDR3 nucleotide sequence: TGTGCCAGCAGCTACTCATCCAGCGGGCGTCGAGGAAACACCATATATTTT. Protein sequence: CASSYSSSGRRGNTIYF.

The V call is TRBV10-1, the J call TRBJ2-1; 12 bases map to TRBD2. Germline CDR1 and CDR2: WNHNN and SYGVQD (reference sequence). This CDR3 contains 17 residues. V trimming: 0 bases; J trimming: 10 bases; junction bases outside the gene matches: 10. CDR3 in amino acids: CASSESNGLAGGTEQFF. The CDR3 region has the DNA TGCGCCAGCAGTGAGTCGAATGGCCTAGCGGGAGGGACCGAGCAGTTCTTC.